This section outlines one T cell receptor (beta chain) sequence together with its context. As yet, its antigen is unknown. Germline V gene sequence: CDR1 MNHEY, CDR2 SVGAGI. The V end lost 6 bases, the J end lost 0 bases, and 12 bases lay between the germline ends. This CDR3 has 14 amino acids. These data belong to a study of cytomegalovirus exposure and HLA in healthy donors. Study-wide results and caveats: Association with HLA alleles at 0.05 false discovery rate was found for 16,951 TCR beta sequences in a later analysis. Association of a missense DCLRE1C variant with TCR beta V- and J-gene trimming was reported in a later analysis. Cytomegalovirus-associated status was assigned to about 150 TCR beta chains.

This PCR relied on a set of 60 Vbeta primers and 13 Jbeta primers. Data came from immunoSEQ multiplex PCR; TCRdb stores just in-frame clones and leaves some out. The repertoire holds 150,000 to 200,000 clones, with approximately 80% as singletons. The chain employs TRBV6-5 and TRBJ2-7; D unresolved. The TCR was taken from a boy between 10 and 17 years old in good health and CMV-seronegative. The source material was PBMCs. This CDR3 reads CASRGIQFSYEQYF. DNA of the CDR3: TGTGCCAGCAGAGGAATACAGTTCTCCTACGAGCAGTACTTC.